Given below is one T cell receptor (beta chain) in context. This clonotype has just a few counts. Its specific antigen is unknown. Base qualities are not provided; no much larger clone lies one nucleotide away. V lost 5 bases and J lost 1 base; the stretch between them is 6 bases long. The germline V gene provides CDR1 SQVTM and CDR2 ANQGSEA. The CDR3 measures 12 amino acids from cysteine to phenylalanine. Kept here is only the CDR3 DNA, which spans 36 bases and is read in frame from base 1. Ficoll-Paque density gradient centrifugation was used to isolate PBMCs. The sequencing machine was an Illumina NovaSeq 6000. TCRalpha and TCRbeta cDNA libraries were constructed by 5'RACE with constant-segment primers, with sample barcodes and unique molecular identifiers being introduced. RNA was extracted from every sample with Trizol reagent. Amplification of the libraries took two PCR steps, and the second step added a second sample barcode plus Illumina TruSeq adapters. Libraries were sequenced on an Illumina NovaSeq with 2 x 150 bp paired-end reads. From the authors' description of their analysis: Demultiplexing of reads and collapsing into UMI-guided consensus sequences were performed with migec v1.2.7. Using mixcr v2.1.11, the UMI consensuses were aligned to TRA and TRB V and J templates and assembled into clonotypes. Expanded or contracted clonotypes were those called significant by both edgeR and NoisET, with noise models trained on biological replicates. For edgeR calls, a false discovery rate-adjusted p below 0.01 and a log2 fold-change threshold of 1 were applied. As an exploratory analysis of dynamics, PCA with hierarchical clustering was applied to max-normalized trajectories of the 1000 most abundant clonotypes. Separately sequenced CD4+ and CD8+ repertoires were used to assign the CD4 or CD8 phenotype of responding clones. TCRdb's own reprocessing of the public reads used fastp at Q25 and MiXCR and kept productive beta chains. All rows with the same CDR3 protein become a single entry with the most common DNA and genes. The V and J calls and clone size are TCRdb's, not the authors'. This sample lists 400,000 to 500,000 distinct CDR3 sequences; 18% were detected once. The leading ten clones occupy about 22% of the sample.

The source of the sample is a study of T-cell memory formation after mild COVID-19 (TCRdb year 2021). The study in broad terms: TCR sequence clusters from the two donors were largely donor specific. Two young, previously healthy adult volunteers made up the cohort, one male and one female. In a couple of donors, T-cell clones that expanded and contracted after mild COVID-19 were tracked by sequencing TCRalpha and TCRbeta repertoires over time. What the research found in general, with its limitations: Some responding clones were detected in pre-infection memory, which suggested that pre-existing cross-reactive memory T cells had joined the SARS-CoV-2 response. Whether the second-wave clones peaking on day 37 were SARS-CoV-2 specific was not confirmed. The study covered only a couple of mild cases, and larger cohorts including severe cases with pre-infection samples were considered necessary. From day 15 to 85, contracting clones showed balanced CD4/CD8 phenotypes, whereas a second wave of clones that expanded from day 15 to 37 leaned towards CD4+. Contracting CD4+ clones were found mainly in CM and EM memory subsets, while CD8+ clones were enriched in EMRA.

The origin of this receptor is a young man who had mild COVID-19 (a few samples of this study predate the infection). The sample titles of this study are shuffled in the database, so cell type and time point are left out; the donor was told from shared clones. In this chain, TRBV29-1 is recombined with TRBJ1-5; no D gene can be assigned with confidence. The sequencing input was PBMCs or a T cell subset sorted from them (not recorded which). The base sequence is TGCAGCGTTTGGTGGAGCAATCAGCCCCAGCATTTT. Protein translation: CSVWWSNQPQHF. Here the CDR3 is joined to the reference TRBV29-1 and TRBJ1-5 genes, and the full variable domain is: SAVISQKPSRDICQRGTSLTIQCQVDSQVTMMFWYRQQPGQSLTLIATANQGSEATYESGFVIDKFPISRPNLTFSTLTVSNMSPEDSSIYLCSVWWSNQPQHFGDGTRLSIL.